This TCR beta chain was profiled in a study of T cells of healthy individuals (dated by TCRdb to 2017 to 2018). Library construction relied on 5' RACE. The data were produced on an Illumina MiSeq. The public reads were reprocessed in TCRdb via fastp at Q25 and MiXCR, keeping in-frame beta chains. Each record represents a unique CDR3 protein, reported with the most common genes and DNA among its rows. The sample table contains roughly 76,000 distinct CDR3 sequences; only one count was recorded for roughly 5% of them. Of the sample, roughly 7.1% falls within the top ten clones. From cysteine to phenylalanine, the CDR3 is 12 amino acids long. The only DNA kept is the CDR3, 36 bases in frame from the first base. In the germline V gene, CDR1 corresponds to SQVTM and CDR2 to ANQGSEA. V loses 3 bases of germline sequence and J loses 0 bases, and the interval between the two ends is 5 bases. As concerns this clonotype: There is no known antigen for this receptor. Base qualities are not at hand, and no much larger clone is one base apart.

The clonotype was recovered from a female donor in good health. The rearrangement combines TRBV29-1 with TRBJ2-5, with the D gene uncertain. The DNA reads as follows: TGCAGCGTTGAGGAGTACCAAGAGACCCAGTACTTC. It translates to CSVEEYQETQYF.